This T cell receptor beta chain was sequenced in a study of cytomegalovirus exposure and HLA in healthy donors. Regarding the study as a whole: Cytomegalovirus association was listed for 164 TCR beta chains.

The CDR3 runs to 15 residues. Trimming cost V 0 bases and J 2 bases; bases outside gene matches: 3. In germline, CDR1 is SGHAT, CDR2 FQNNGV. Points on this clone: Its antigen is unidentified.

Among the roughly 120 subjects of the validation cohort, separate from the roughly 670-subject first cohort, were the donors. Assay: immunoSEQ multiplex PCR; the TCRdb copy retains only in-frame clones and omits some. Of 60,000 to 75,000 clones in the sample, over 90% were seen once. This chain connects TRBV11-2 to TRBJ2-5, with TRBD2 matching over 7 bases. This receptor was obtained from a woman aged 18-29 years in good health and CMV-seropositive. The source material was PBMCs. The CDR3 DNA sequence: TGTGCCAGCAGCTTAGATCCGGGGGGTCAAGAGACCCAGTACTTC. As protein: CASSLDPGGQETQYF.